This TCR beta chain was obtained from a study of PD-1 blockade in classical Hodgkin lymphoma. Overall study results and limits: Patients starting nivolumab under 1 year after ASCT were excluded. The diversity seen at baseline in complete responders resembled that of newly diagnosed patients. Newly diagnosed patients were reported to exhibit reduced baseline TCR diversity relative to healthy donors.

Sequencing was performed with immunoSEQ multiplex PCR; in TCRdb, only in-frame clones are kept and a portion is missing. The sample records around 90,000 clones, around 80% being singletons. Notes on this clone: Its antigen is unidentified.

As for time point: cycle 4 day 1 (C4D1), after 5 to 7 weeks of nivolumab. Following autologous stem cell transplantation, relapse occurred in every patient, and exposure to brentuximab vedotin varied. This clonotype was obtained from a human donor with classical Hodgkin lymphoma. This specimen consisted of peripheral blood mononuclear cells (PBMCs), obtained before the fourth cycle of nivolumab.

The CDR3 nucleotides are TGTGCCATCAGAGCGAGAACCATGGATCCTAACTATGGCTACACCTTC. The encoded protein is CAIRARTMDPNYGYTF. The chain is built from TRBV10-3 and TRBJ1-2; the D is unclear. CDR3 length equals 16 residues. Trimming took 6 bases from V and 0 from J, leaving 17 bases between them. CDR1 and CDR2 (germline): ENHRY, SYGVKD.